The T cell receptor (beta chain) described here comes from a study of T cells in Graves' hyperthyroidism and ophthalmopathy. Amplification targeted TCR beta CDR3 regions from RNA transcripts. In the first-round RT-PCR of the TCR CDR3, the HTBI primer set was used. One entry per CDR3 protein results from TCRdb running MiXCR on the multiplex PCR reads. The sample carries roughly 290,000 distinct CDR3 sequences, roughly 14% recorded once. Researchers barred patients who had uncontrolled infection, other autoimmune disease, pregnancy or lactation. CDR1 and CDR2 (germline): MDHEN, SYDVKM. The ends were cut back, 7 bases at V and 6 bases at J, with 15 bases in the middle. This CDR3 spans 13 amino acids.

The chain joins TRBV28 to TRBJ1-1; D is undetermined. The sequence derives from a woman aged 25 to 39 with Graves' hyperthyroidism that later progressed to Graves' ophthalmopathy. Specimen: blood. This CDR3 is CASTLAGKAEAFF. DNA for the CDR3: TGTGCCAGCACCTTAGCCGGGAAAGCTGAAGCTTTCTTT.